What follows is one TCR beta chain and its context. Its antigen remains unknown. Looked up from germline, CDR1 is SGHNT and CDR2 is YENEEA. Trimming removed 1 base from V and 5 bases from J; junction bases left unmatched: 12. This CDR3 spans 20 amino acids. This specimen belongs to a study of shared clonotypes between healthy human individuals. Study context: A donor's plate count was three for CD4 naive and three for CD4 memory; CD8 naive had two and CD8 memory one.

TCRdb's table, derived via immunoSEQ multiplex PCR, lists solely in-frame clones and lacks some. The sample has fewer than 2.5 million clones; over 85% are singletons. The study separated CD4+ cells into CD45RA+ naive and CD45RA-negative memory subsets. Points from the study as a whole: Generation probability values for non-shared clonotypes were lower than those for clonotypes shared by all four donors.

Sample: naive CD4+ T cells from PBMCs. The subset: CD45RA+ positively selected. The chain couples TRBV11-3 to TRBJ2-1, with TRBD2 identical over 15 bases. This TCR derives from a man younger than 35 in good health. Some clones in this sample may be carry-over from other donors' samples. CDR3 loop: CASSLGGTSGRSGSDNEQFF. CDR3 nucleotide sequence: TGTGCCAGCAGCTTAGGCGGGACTAGCGGGAGGAGTGGGTCTGACAATGAGCAGTTCTTC.